A selection of T cell receptor beta chains follows, all from one sample in a study of shared clonotypes between healthy human individuals. Here immunoSEQ multiplex PCR was the method, and the copy in TCRdb shows in-frame clones only, minus some. The data contain about 1.9 million clones, roughly 93% of them seen just once; the ten biggest clones take up approximately 1.6%. Sequences were obtained from naive CD8+ T cells from PBMCs. The receptors here all came from a young man in good health. Some clones in this sample may be carry-over from other donors' samples. Each CDR3 is given with its conserved first and last residue.

V gene: TRBV4-1; CDR3 length: 16; J gene: TRBJ2-1; CDR3 protein: CASRLNPGQPGNEQFF
V gene: TRBV28; CDR3 length: 15; J gene: TRBJ2-2; CDR3 protein: CASSLLRESTGELFF
V gene: TRBV4-1; CDR3 length: 16; J gene: TRBJ1-1; CDR3 protein: CASSQDGWGVNTEAFF
V gene: TRBV10-3; CDR3 length: 13; J gene: TRBJ1-2; CDR3 protein: CAISEDRGRGYTF
V gene: TRBV6-5; CDR3 length: 15; J gene: TRBJ2-1; CDR3 protein: CASSPLGTRHGGQFF
V gene: TRBV7-9; CDR3 length: 15; J gene: TRBJ2-6; CDR3 protein: CASSPGRDWANVLTF
V gene: TRBV25-1; CDR3 length: 15; J gene: TRBJ2-5; CDR3 protein: CASSGGGGLAETQYF
V gene: TRBV28; CDR3 length: 13; J gene: TRBJ2-7; CDR3 protein: CASSLAAAYEQYF
V gene: TRBV19; CDR3 length: 12; J gene: TRBJ1-2; CDR3 protein: CASAGQDYGYTF
V gene: TRBV9; CDR3 length: 14; J gene: TRBJ2-7; CDR3 protein: CASSARDRDYEQYF
V gene: TRBV9; CDR3 length: 15; J gene: TRBJ2-7; CDR3 protein: CASSGLAGPRSEQYF
V gene: TRBV2; CDR3 length: 16; J gene: TRBJ1-3; CDR3 protein: CASSDDGTDSGNTIYF
V gene: TRBV6-6; CDR3 length: 15; J gene: TRBJ2-1; CDR3 protein: CASSYRSFSYNEQFF
V gene: TRBV11-2; CDR3 length: 12; J gene: TRBJ2-7; CDR3 protein: CASSLSSTSRYF
V gene: TRBV29-1; CDR3 length: 13; J gene: TRBJ2-7; CDR3 protein: CSCSGTGAYEQYF
V gene: TRBV10-3; CDR3 length: 13; J gene: TRBJ1-1; CDR3 protein: CAISSRVGTEAFF
V gene: TRBV9; CDR3 length: 16; J gene: TRBJ2-2; CDR3 protein: CASSVDGRLTIGELFF
V gene: TRBV9; CDR3 length: 17; J gene: TRBJ1-2; CDR3 protein: CASSVGEAGALELDYTF
V gene: TRBV4-3; CDR3 length: 15; J gene: TRBJ2-1; CDR3 protein: CASSPSGRAGNEQFF
V gene: TRBV27; CDR3 length: 16; J gene: TRBJ1-4; CDR3 protein: CASSHTRDATNEKLFF
V gene: TRBV6-5; CDR3 length: 15; J gene: TRBJ2-7; CDR3 protein: CASSYGQGNRDEQYF
V gene: TRBV7-3; CDR3 length: 15; J gene: TRBJ2-1; CDR3 protein: CASSLLAGASHEQFF
V gene: TRBV4-3; CDR3 length: 15; J gene: TRBJ2-7; CDR3 protein: CASSQVLAGFYEQYF
V gene: TRBV11-2; CDR3 length: 15; J gene: TRBJ2-3; CDR3 protein: CASSGSGASTDTQYF
V gene: TRBV5-6; CDR3 length: 14; J gene: TRBJ1-5; CDR3 protein: CASSLWGNHQPQHF
V gene: TRBV5-4; CDR3 length: 15; J gene: TRBJ2-3; CDR3 protein: CASSLKREVRETQYF
V gene: TRBV9; CDR3 length: 15; J gene: TRBJ1-3; CDR3 protein: CASSGLGSSGNTIYF
V gene: TRBV2; CDR3 length: 15; J gene: TRBJ2-7; CDR3 protein: CASRVRGEITYEQYF
V gene: TRBV27; CDR3 length: 15; J gene: TRBJ1-1; CDR3 protein: CASSPRGGLNTEAFF
V gene: TRBV14; CDR3 length: 13; J gene: TRBJ2-5; CDR3 protein: CASSQSNQETQYF
V gene: TRBV25-1; CDR3 length: 16; J gene: TRBJ1-1; CDR3 protein: CASSAVGQNMNTEAFF
V gene: TRBV28; CDR3 length: 14; J gene: TRBJ2-1; CDR3 protein: CASSLDDRSGEQFF
V gene: TRBV10-3; CDR3 length: 15; J gene: TRBJ1-4; CDR3 protein: CAIRRDSATNEKLFF
V gene: TRBV7-8; CDR3 length: 14; J gene: TRBJ1-1; CDR3 protein: CASSLSFSAKAAFF
V gene: TRBV7-3; CDR3 length: 15; J gene: TRBJ2-2; CDR3 protein: CASSLSGRLSGELFF
V gene: TRBV27; CDR3 length: 15; J gene: TRBJ1-5; CDR3 protein: CASSPGSVGNQPQHF
V gene: TRBV28; CDR3 length: 15; J gene: TRBJ2-1; CDR3 protein: CASSLPGQGYNEQFF
V gene: TRBV29-1; CDR3 length: 14; J gene: TRBJ2-2; CDR3 protein: CSVVFRQNTGELFF
V gene: TRBV19; CDR3 length: 13; J gene: TRBJ2-7; CDR3 protein: CASSLTLGYEQYF
V gene: TRBV4-1; CDR3 length: 15; J gene: TRBJ1-3; CDR3 protein: CASSQRTYSGNTIYF
V gene: TRBV7-9; CDR3 length: 16; J gene: TRBJ2-1; CDR3 protein: CASSLGTGWAYNEQFF
V gene: TRBV15; CDR3 length: 15; J gene: TRBJ2-1; CDR3 protein: CATSRAPGEGNEQFF
V gene: TRBV9; CDR3 length: 15; J gene: TRBJ2-3; CDR3 protein: CASSVDGRVTDTQYF
V gene: TRBV5-1; CDR3 length: 12; J gene: TRBJ2-7; CDR3 protein: CASSWAGPGEYF
V gene: TRBV6-6; CDR3 length: 16; J gene: TRBJ1-5; CDR3 protein: CASSYRAGGRDQPQHF
V gene: TRBV13; CDR3 length: 14; J gene: TRBJ2-5; CDR3 protein: CASSPGTLQETQYF
V gene: TRBV29-1; CDR3 length: 11; J gene: TRBJ1-2; CDR3 protein: CSAGLFYGYTF
V gene: TRBV5-1; CDR3 length: 15; J gene: TRBJ2-7; CDR3 protein: CASSFRTAGGYEQYF
V gene: TRBV10-1; CDR3 length: 15; J gene: TRBJ2-3; CDR3 protein: CASGAGTSGTDTQYF
V gene: TRBV9; CDR3 length: 11; J gene: TRBJ1-2; CDR3 protein: CASFGNYGYTF
V gene: TRBV10-2; CDR3 length: 13; J gene: TRBJ2-7; CDR3 protein: CASRGDRGPEQYF
V gene: TRBV27; CDR3 length: 13; J gene: TRBJ1-2; CDR3 protein: CASSQDGGYGYTF
V gene: TRBV19; CDR3 length: 17; J gene: TRBJ2-7; CDR3 protein: CASSQAFGGQGSYEQYF
V gene: TRBV27; CDR3 length: 12; J gene: TRBJ2-1; CDR3 protein: CASGYHISEQFF
V gene: TRBV25-1; CDR3 length: 15; J gene: TRBJ2-5; CDR3 protein: CASSERGVREETQYF
V gene: TRBV6-5; CDR3 length: 15; J gene: TRBJ2-5; CDR3 protein: CASSSPRDRAETQYF
V gene: TRBV7-9; CDR3 length: 14; J gene: TRBJ2-7; CDR3 protein: CASSLSRGPAEQYF
V gene: TRBV18; CDR3 length: 16; J gene: TRBJ2-6; CDR3 protein: CASSPLRHSGANVLTF
V gene: TRBV27; CDR3 length: 12; J gene: TRBJ1-1; CDR3 protein: CASSLGPPGAFF